Reported below is one T cell receptor (beta chain). The protocol was immunoSEQ multiplex PCR, while the TCRdb copy is restricted to in-frame clones and leaves out a portion. The data contain almost 200,000 clones, roughly 90% of them singletons. Individuals aged roughly 18 to 90 years were recruited from fewer than 25 US areas. Two negative PCRs, clearance, or symptom resolution were required of recovered Cohort 3 donors. J gave up 4 bases and V 3 bases, and 2 bases lay outside the gene matches. This CDR3 contains 13 residues. Germline values: CDR1 LGHDT, CDR2 YNNKEL (reference sequence). The source of the sample is a study of blood T cell repertoires in COVID-19. Study details: Some COVID-19 samples were acute and others convalescent; all came from the United States, Italy and Spain. T cells, B-cell-depleted T cells, or PBMCs provided the cDNA or gDNA that served as material.

The origin of this receptor is a woman younger than 35 who had recovered from COVID-19. V is TRBV3-1 (or the pseudogene TRBV3-2) and J is TRBJ2-7, with 8 bases fitting TRBD1. Specimen: PBMCs or T cells enriched from blood (not recorded which). CDR3 DNA: TGTGCCAGCAGCCAGGGGGACAGGTACGAGCAGTACTTC. Protein sequence: CASSQGDRYEQYF.